This record covers a single T cell receptor beta chain. Its specificity is not known. The source of the sample is a study of cytomegalovirus exposure and HLA in healthy donors. Study details: Clustering assigned 81% of the roughly 400 genotyped donors to the Caucasian-associated ancestry cluster.

It was with 60 Vbeta and 13 Jbeta primers that the PCR ran. Data came from immunoSEQ multiplex PCR; TCRdb stores just in-frame clones and leaves some out. This table holds about 65,000 clones, over 75% found once. General study results and limits: Trimming of TCR beta V- and J-genes showed a link, identified in a later analysis, to a missense DCLRE1C variant. Cytomegalovirus status was reportedly diagnosed by the classifier with high sensitivity and specificity.

Trimming left V 4 bases short and J 6 bases short, with 6 bases between. Germline V gene lookup returns CDR1 DFQATT and CDR2 SNEGSKA (reference sequence). The CDR3 contains 10 residues. The sequence was obtained from a woman between 25 and 40 years old in good health and CMV-seronegative. The specimen was PBMCs. The chain couples TRBV20-1 to TRBJ1-1; D call uncertain. CDR3 sequence reads: CSAIGPEAFF. The CDR3 DNA is TGCAGTGCTATTGGGCCTGAAGCTTTCTTT.